The 23 T cell receptor beta chains below come from one sample, sequenced in a study of vaccination effects on CD4 cells after COVID-19. For these receptors, no antigen is known. CD4+ T cells were isolated after about nine days of culture. The assay was immunoSEQ multiplex PCR, and TCRdb's table has in-frame clones only and misses some. The table records about 38,000 clones, around 80% of them present only once. The source was CD4+ T cells from PBMCs cultured without peptide, collected before COVID-19 vaccination. The receptors originated from a human donor who received a COVID-19 vaccine.

The chain links TRBV5-1 to TRBJ2-5, with a tentative D call TRBD2 (6 bases). V lost 0 bases, J lost 5 bases, and 11 bases lay in between. The CDR3 totals 14 residues. Germline assignment: CDR1 SGHRS and CDR2 YFSETQ. CDR3 nucleotides: TGCGCCAGCAGCTTGGTAGGCGGGGAGGAGACCCAGTACTTC. This sequence encodes CASSLVGGEETQYF.

V usage is TRBV4-2 and J usage is TRBJ2-1, with 8 bases aligning to TRBD2. The CDR3 runs to 17 residues. CDR1 is LGHNA, CDR2 YNFKEQ, per germline. The junction had 8 bases not matched to a gene; V was cut back by 1 base and J by 3 bases. The CDR3 DNA reads as TGTGCCAGCAGCCAAGTCGCCTGGGCGGGGGGCTACAATGAGCAGTTCTTC. Protein: CASSQVAWAGGYNEQFF.

J is TRBJ1-3 and V is TRBV10-1; D not resolved. Deletions cut 6 bases from V and 8 bases from J, with 14 bases between. The length of the CDR3 is 13 residues. Germline loops: CDR1 WNHNN, CDR2 SYGVQD (reference sequence). The CDR3 nucleotides read TGCGCCAGCAGCCTCAGCCTCGGAGACACCATATATTTT. As protein: CASSLSLGDTIYF.

V usage is TRBV4-1 and J usage is TRBJ2-3, with 9 bases identical to TRBD1. The V and J ends lost 0 bases and 8 bases, in that order; junction bases with no gene match: 18. Looked up from germline, CDR1 is MGHRA and CDR2 is YSYEKL. The CDR3 runs 19 residues. CDR3 in amino acids: CASSQDIKLFGTGLSTQYF. The CDR3 nucleotides read TGCGCCAGCAGCCAAGATATCAAACTTTTCGGGACAGGGTTGAGTACGCAGTATTTT.

The chain combines TRBV11-2 with TRBJ1-1; D not resolved. V shed 3 bases and J shed 0 bases, with 5 bases lying between them. This CDR3 comprises 13 residues. Germline CDR1 and CDR2: SGHAT and FQNNGV. This CDR3 reads CASSFRLNTEAFF. The CDR3 region has the DNA TGTGCCAGCAGCTTTAGGTTGAACACTGAAGCTTTCTTT.

The chain joins TRBV28 to TRBJ2-7, with a tentative D call TRBD2 (7 bases). The ends were cut back, 8 bases at V and 2 bases at J, with 16 bases in the middle. Germline CDR1 MDHEN, CDR2 SYDVKM. This CDR3 spans 14 amino acids. The DNA of the CDR3 is TGTGCCAGCTCCGAGGGGGGGGGAGCCTACGAGCAGTACGTC. As protein: CASSEGGGAYEQYV.

This clone has just one count. The chain carries TRBV19 and TRBJ1-1, with 7 bases fitting TRBD1. V lost 5 bases to trimming and J lost 11 bases; unmatched junction nucleotides: 8. Germline-derived CDR1 and CDR2 are LNHDA and SQIVND (reference sequence). This CDR3 has 12 residues. CDR3 nucleotide sequence: TGTGCCAGTAGTGTGTTACAGGGGTCGGCTTTCTTT. Amino acids: CASSVLQGSAFF.

The chain links TRBV19 to TRBJ1-2; 7 bases fit TRBD1. CDR3 length equals 16 residues. Germline CDR1 is LNHDA and CDR2 is SQIVND (reference sequence). The V and J ends lost 5 bases and 1 base, in that order; junction bases with no gene match: 10. The DNA for the CDR3 is TGTGCCAGTAGTTCGTCGACAGGGCGCTATAACTATGGCTACACCTTC. Residues: CASSSSTGRYNYGYTF.

This chain uses TRBV6-1 with TRBJ2-7; possibly TRBD2 for D (5 bases). CDR1 is MNHNS, CDR2 SASEGT, per germline. This CDR3 has 13 amino acids. Trimming stripped 3 bases from V and 3 bases from J, with 9 bases between. Here the CDR3 reads CASSDADYYEQYV. The CDR3 nucleotides read TGTGCCAGCAGTGACGCAGACTACTACGAGCAGTACGTC.

This chain uses TRBV11-2 with TRBJ1-2; 9 positions agree with TRBD1. Germline V CDR1 and CDR2: SGHAT, FQNNGV. This CDR3 is 16 amino acids long. V lost 6 bases, J lost 7 bases, and 15 bases stayed unmatched. The CDR3 is CASRNPGQGRIRGYTF. The CDR3 DNA follows: TGTGCCAGCAGGAATCCGGGACAGGGTAGGATCCGTGGCTACACCTTC.

In DNA form, the CDR3 reads TGTGCCAGCAGTGAAGCGCTTGGCAGTTCTAACTATGGCTACACCTTC. Translation: CASSEALGSSNYGYTF. The J gene is TRBJ1-2, the V gene TRBV6-1; D call uncertain. Trimming stripped 0 bases from V and 0 bases from J, with 11 bases between. Germline-derived CDR1 and CDR2 are MNHNS and SASEGT. The CDR3 runs to 16 residues.

The chain has TRBV7-7 and TRBJ2-1; 9 bases align to TRBD2. Per the germline V gene, CDR1 is SSHAT and CDR2 is FNYEAQ (reference sequence). CDR3 size: 15 residues. With 5 bases clipped from V and 8 bases from J, the junction kept 10 bases outside the gene matches. The CDR3: CASSRASGVEDEQFF. For the CDR3, the DNA is TGTGCCAGCAGCAGGGCTAGCGGGGTTGAGGATGAGCAGTTCTTC.

V gene TRBV19 combines with J gene TRBJ2-1; 8 bases fit TRBD1. Germline V CDR1 and CDR2: LNHDA, SQIVND (reference sequence). This CDR3 contains 13 residues. With 6 bases clipped from V and 10 bases from J, the junction kept 8 bases outside the gene matches. The CDR3 loop is CASSPDRGREQFF. The CDR3 coding sequence is TGTGCCAGTAGCCCTGACAGGGGCAGAGAGCAGTTCTTC.

The rearrangement links TRBV5-1 to TRBJ1-1; D gene uncertain. Trimming removed 4 bases at V and 6 bases at J, with 19 bases between. The CDR3 consists of 15 residues. Germline V CDR1 and CDR2: SGHRS, YFSETQ. CDR3 in amino acids: CASSPNPGRSPEAFF. CDR3 bases: TGCGCCAGCAGCCCAAACCCTGGGAGGTCTCCTGAAGCTTTCTTT.

This rearrangement joins TRBV19 to TRBJ2-3; possible D gene TRBD1, 6 bases. Deletions cut 1 base from V and 5 bases from J, with 10 bases between. This CDR3 region has 14 residues. The germline V gene has CDR1 LNHDA and CDR2 SQIVND (reference sequence). The CDR3 DNA sequence: TGTGCCAGTAGTATAGGGACAGCTCAAGATACGCAGTATTTT. Protein: CASSIGTAQDTQYF.

V usage is TRBV27 and J usage is TRBJ2-3; D may be TRBD1 or TRBD2 (5 bases each). V was pared by 2 bases and J by 6 bases, with 24 bases between. Germline assignment: CDR1 MNHEY and CDR2 SMNVEV (reference sequence). This CDR3 is built from 18 residues. CDR3 protein: CASSLKFGPGPSGDTQYF. CDR3 DNA: TGTGCCAGCAGTTTAAAATTCGGGCCGGGACCTTCCGGGGATACGCAGTATTTT.

This clone appeared once. This chain connects TRBV6-2 or TRBV6-3 to TRBJ2-5, with TRBD1 matching over 8 bases. The germline V gene has CDR1 MNHEY and CDR2 SVGEGT. Trimming took 5 bases from V and 2 from J; bases not matched to a gene: 7. The CDR3 has 15 residues. CDR3 coding DNA: TGTGCCAGCAGTACAGGGGGATCGAGGCAAGAGACCCAGTACTTC. This gives the protein CASSTGGSRQETQYF.

This clone is a singleton in its sample. V and J are TRBV18 and TRBJ1-2; D gene uncertain. The V gene lost 3 bases and the J gene lost 4 bases, with 15 bases spanning the gap. Looked up from germline, CDR1 is KGHSH and CDR2 is LQKENI. The CDR3 loop spans 15 amino acids. The CDR3 bases are TGTGCCAGCTCACCTTTGCCGGAAATAATCTATGGCTACACCTTC. Protein: CASSPLPEIIYGYTF.

The J gene is TRBJ1-3, the V gene TRBV7-8; D gene uncertain. The CDR3 is 16 amino acids. V lost 2 bases to trimming and J lost 7 bases, with 18 bases between them. Germline assignment: CDR1 SGHVS and CDR2 FQNEAQ. The CDR3, as DNA: TGTGCCAGCAGCTTACTGTACGGCGATTTGCTCAACACCATATATTTT. Amino acids: CASSLLYGDLLNTIYF.

A single count supports this clone. This chain connects TRBV9 to TRBJ1-4; D gene uncertain. The V end was cut by 4 bases, the J end by 8 bases, with 12 bases between. Germline CDR1 is SGDLS and CDR2 is YYNGEE. The CDR3 loop spans 13 amino acids. In nucleotides, the CDR3 is TGTGCCAGCAGCCCCGGACTGACGGAAAAACTGTTTTTT. Residues: CASSPGLTEKLFF.

The chain joins TRBV3-1 (or the pseudogene TRBV3-2) to TRBJ2-6; a weak D match, TRBD2 (5 bases). The CDR3 has 14 residues. Per the germline V gene, CDR1 is LGHDT and CDR2 is YNNKEL (reference sequence). The V gene lost 3 bases and the J gene lost 2 bases, with 5 bases spanning the gap. The CDR3 reads CASSQRAGANVLTF. For the CDR3, the DNA is TGTGCCAGCAGCCAGAGGGCTGGGGCCAACGTCCTGACTTTC.

CDR3 DNA sequence: TGCGCCAGCAGCCAAGTCTGGCACAGCGTGGAAGAGACCCAGTACTTC. It translates to CASSQVWHSVEETQYF. The chain links TRBV4-3 to TRBJ2-5; no clear D. Trimming shortened V by 1 base and J by 3 bases, and 15 bases separated the two germline ends. The CDR3 length is 16 residues. Germline V CDR1 and CDR2: LGHNA, YSLEER.

The chain recombines TRBV12-3 or TRBV12-4 with TRBJ1-4; D gene unclear. V was clipped by 5 bases and J by 5 bases, with 9 bases between them. The CDR3 runs 13 residues. The CDR3 region has the DNA TGTGCCAGCAGTCTCCGGGTCAATGAAAAACTGTTTTTT. Protein product: CASSLRVNEKLFF.